The clone carrying this T cell receptor (beta chain) was recorded once. The data were taken from a study of brain T cells in children with intractable seizures. Produced via immunoSEQ multiplex PCR; TCRdb's table is partial and in-frame only. The table includes about 340,000 clones, more than 85% detected once. Time point denoted: blood from clinic visit 5 months post-surgery; TSC patient then seizure free. The sequenced cases were selected for having the highest brain T cell transcript signatures. The sample was peripheral blood, taken about 5 months after surgery. The TCR originated in a boy in the first two years of life with tuberous sclerosis and intractable seizures.

DNA for the CDR3: TGTGCCAGCAGTGAAACCTTGGGAGGGGCCTCACCCCTCCACTTT. Protein: CASSETLGGASPLHF. This chain links TRBV6-1 with TRBJ1-6; a weak D match, TRBD1 (5 bases). The CDR3 extends over 15 amino acids. The V end was cut by 2 bases, the J end by 10 bases, with 15 bases between. The germline V gene encodes CDR1 MNHNS and CDR2 SASEGT.